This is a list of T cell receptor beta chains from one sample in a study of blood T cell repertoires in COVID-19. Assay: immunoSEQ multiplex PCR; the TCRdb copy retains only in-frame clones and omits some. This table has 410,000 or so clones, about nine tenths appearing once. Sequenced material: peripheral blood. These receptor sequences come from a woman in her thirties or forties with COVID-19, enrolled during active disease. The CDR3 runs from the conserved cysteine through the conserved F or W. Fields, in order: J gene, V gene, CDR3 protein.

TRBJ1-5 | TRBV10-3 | CAISKGLINQPQHF
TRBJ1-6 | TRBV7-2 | CASSPRQVHNSPLHF
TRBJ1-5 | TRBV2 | CASRPDSYHSNQPQHF
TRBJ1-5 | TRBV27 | CASSLGPGANQPQHF
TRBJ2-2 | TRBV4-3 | CASSQGRGGAATGELFF
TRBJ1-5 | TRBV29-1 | CSAVGTGRNQPQHF
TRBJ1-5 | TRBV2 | CASKAREGDQPQHF
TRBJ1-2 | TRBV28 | CASSTQGGYTF
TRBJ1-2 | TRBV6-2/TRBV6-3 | CASSTPKGGRHYGYTF
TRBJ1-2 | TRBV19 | CASNFGVNYGYTF
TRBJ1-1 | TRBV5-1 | CASSKDFATEAFF
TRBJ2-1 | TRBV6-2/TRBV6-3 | CASSYSMTDRSSYNEQFF
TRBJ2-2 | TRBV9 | CASSPGLAGAHAGELFF
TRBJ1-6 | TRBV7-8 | CASSLGSTYNSPLHF
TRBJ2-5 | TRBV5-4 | CASSPRIGGDLETQYF
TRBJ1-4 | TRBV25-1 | CASSVMGHEKLFF
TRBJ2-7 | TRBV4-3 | CASSPAAHSYEQYF
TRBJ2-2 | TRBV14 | CASSPNPPSGNTGELFF
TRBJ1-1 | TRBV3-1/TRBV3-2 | CASSQGMSGEAFF
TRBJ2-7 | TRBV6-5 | CASDAGGSYEQYF
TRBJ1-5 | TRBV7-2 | CASSLRTPYQPQHF
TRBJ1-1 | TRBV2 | CASSPRPQGRVFF
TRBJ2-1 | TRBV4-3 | CASSQYGTSGRSSYNEQFF
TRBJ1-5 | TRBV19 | CASSTHGQGPSNQPQHF
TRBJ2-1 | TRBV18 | CASSPPHRGDEQFF
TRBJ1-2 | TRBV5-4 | CASSRDRGGANYGYTF
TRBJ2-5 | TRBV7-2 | CASSRTGNQETQYF
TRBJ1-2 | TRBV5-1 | CASSLGQGANYGYTF
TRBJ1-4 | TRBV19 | CASSIEAGQLFF
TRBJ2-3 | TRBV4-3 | CASSQDYSDTQYF
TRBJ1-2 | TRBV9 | CASSRGHVYTF
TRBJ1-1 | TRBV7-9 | CASSIQGAEKNTEAFF
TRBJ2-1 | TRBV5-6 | CASSPPGRGYYNEQFF
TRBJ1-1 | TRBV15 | CATSRAPILNTEAFF
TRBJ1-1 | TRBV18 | CASSPTGGDTEAFF
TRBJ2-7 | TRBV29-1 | CSALSDRAYEQYF
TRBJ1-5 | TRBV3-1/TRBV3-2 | CASSRTTEQGQPQHF
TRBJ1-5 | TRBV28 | CASRISGTGGSQPQHF
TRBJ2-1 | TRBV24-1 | CATSDSFRQTHPYNEQFF
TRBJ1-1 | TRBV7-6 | CASSLDDRLNTEAFF
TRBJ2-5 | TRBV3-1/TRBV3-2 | CASSQVRSSQETQYF
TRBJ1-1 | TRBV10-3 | CATQGGTEAFF